The 16 T cell receptor beta chains below come from one sample, sequenced in a study of blood T cell repertoires in COVID-19. Data came from immunoSEQ multiplex PCR; TCRdb stores just in-frame clones and leaves some out. The sample contains around 60,000 clones, 70% to 90% of which appear only once. Sequencing used peripheral blood. All receptors derive from a man between 70 and 80 years old with acute or convalescent COVID-19.

The rearrangement uses TRBV11-2 and TRBJ1-5; maybe TRBD1 (5 bases). The germline V gene has CDR1 SGHAT and CDR2 FQNNGV. CDR3 length equals 15 residues. V was pared by 1 base and J by 8 bases, with 15 bases between. The DNA for the CDR3 is TGTGCCAGCAGCTTAGGGGGGGGAGGGAAGGAGCCCCAGCATTTT. It yields the protein CASSLGGGGKEPQHF.

This rearrangement joins TRBV4-2 to TRBJ2-7, with 9 bases fitting TRBD1. CDR3 size: 16 residues. From germline, CDR1 is LGHNA and CDR2 YNFKEQ. The junction had 9 bases not matched to a gene; V was cut back by 0 bases and J by 6 bases. The CDR3, as DNA: TGTGCCAGCAGCCAAGAGAAAGGACAGGGGATCCCCGAGCAGTACTTC. It encodes CASSQEKGQGIPEQYF.

The chain employs TRBV30 and TRBJ2-3; 16 bases fit TRBD2. Trimming cost V 4 bases and J 8 bases; bases outside gene matches: 6. The CDR3 has 15 amino acids. Germline V gene data show CDR1 as GTSNPN and CDR2 as SVGIG (reference sequence). CDR3 nucleotide sequence: TGTGCCTGGAACCCGGGACTAGCGGGGGGGCCTACGCAGTATTTT. Translation gives CAWNPGLAGGPTQYF.

V and J are TRBV19 and TRBJ2-1; maybe TRBD1 (5 bases). CDR3 size: 12 residues. V was shortened by 9 bases and J by 1 base, with 7 bases between the two germline ends. Germline CDR1 is LNHDA and CDR2 is SQIVND (reference sequence). The CDR3 loop reads CASTGSYNEQFF. The CDR3 nucleotides are TGTGCCAGCACAGGTTCCTACAATGAGCAGTTCTTC.

The count of this clone is one. V gene TRBV11-1 combines with J gene TRBJ1-6, with no clear D. With 4 bases removed from V and 4 bases from J, the gap between germline ends came to 8 bases. Germline V gene lookup returns CDR1 SGHAT and CDR2 FQDESV (reference sequence). This CDR3 comprises 14 residues. In nucleotides, the CDR3 is TGTGCCAGCAGCTCGGGAAGGTATAATTCACCCCTCCACTTT. Translation gives CASSSGRYNSPLHF. Complete variable domain (other parts from reference TRBV11-1 and TRBJ1-6): EAEVAQSPRYKITEKSQAVAFWCDPISGHATLYWYRQILGQGPELLVQFQDESVVDDSQLPKDRFSAERLKGVDSTLKIQPAELGDSAMYLCASSSGRYNSPLHFGNGTRLTVT.

The rearrangement joins TRBV4-3 to TRBJ2-5; perhaps TRBD2 as D (5 bases). The CDR3 covers 16 residues. CDR1 is LGHNA and CDR2 is YSLEER in the germline V gene. V lost 0 bases and J 3 bases, leaving 14 bases between the germline ends. Here the CDR3 DNA reads TGCGCCAGCAGCCAAGATATTGGACGGGGTGAAGAGACCCAGTACTTC. Translated: CASSQDIGRGEETQYF.

This clone was counted only a few times. This chain links TRBV7-6 with TRBJ2-5; D perhaps matches TRBD1 (5 bases). CDR1 SGHVS and CDR2 FNYEAQ come from the germline V gene. Deletions cut 2 bases from V and 2 bases from J, with 9 bases between. The CDR3 loop spans 14 amino acids. The CDR3 sequence is CASSLSGFQETQYF. In DNA, the CDR3 is TGTGCCAGCAGCTTATCAGGGTTTCAAGAGACCCAGTACTTC.

The J gene is TRBJ1-1, the V gene TRBV7-3; D remains ambiguous. The V and J ends lost 0 bases and 1 base respectively, with 9 bases between them. Per the germline V gene, CDR1 is SGHTA and CDR2 is FQGTGA. The CDR3 length is 15 residues. The CDR3 sequence is CASSLTLVPNTEAFF. The CDR3, as DNA: TGTGCCAGCAGCTTAACCCTAGTCCCGAACACTGAAGCTTTCTTT.

The rearrangement links TRBV7-9 to TRBJ2-1; D call uncertain. The V gene's germline CDR1 is SEHNR and CDR2 FQNEAQ (reference sequence). CDR3 length: 15 amino acids. The ends were cut back, 1 base at V and 0 bases at J, with 7 bases in the middle. CDR3 loop: CASSLGVSSYNEQFF. In DNA, the CDR3 is TGTGCCAGCAGCTTAGGAGTTAGCTCCTACAATGAGCAGTTCTTC.

The chain carries TRBV24-1 and TRBJ2-3, with 9 bases that match TRBD2. In germline, CDR1 is KGHDR, CDR2 SFDVKD. The length of the CDR3 is 15 residues. The V gene end was trimmed by 4 bases and the J gene end by 6 bases; junction bases not matched to a gene: 7. The CDR3 reads CATSDPAGGPDTQYF. The CDR3 nucleotides are TGTGCCACCAGTGACCCGGCGGGGGGGCCGGATACGCAGTATTTT.

The chain couples TRBV7-2 to TRBJ2-3; 13 bases line up with TRBD2. The V and J ends lost 3 bases and 5 bases, in that order; junction bases with no gene match: 11. Germline CDR1 SGHTA, CDR2 FQGNSA. The length of the CDR3 is 18 residues. For the CDR3, the DNA is TGTGCCAGCAGCTTGGCTACACTAGCGGGGGGGCCTGGAGATACGCAGTATTTT. This codes for CASSLATLAGGPGDTQYF.

The chain is built from TRBV7-6 and TRBJ1-6, with TRBD1 matching 11 bases. This CDR3 is 15 amino acids long. Trimming at V came to 3 bases and at J to 7 bases, leaving 2 bases not matched to a gene. The germline V gene has CDR1 SGHVS and CDR2 FNYEAQ. CDR3 coding DNA: TGTGCCAGCAGCTTGGACAGGGGGCAAAATTCACCCCTCCACTTT. Protein product: CASSLDRGQNSPLHF.

This clone was seen only a few times. The chain has TRBV7-2 and TRBJ1-5; unclear D gene. Germline lookup yields CDR1 SGHTA and CDR2 FQGNSA. This CDR3 region has 13 residues. Trimming removed 2 bases from V and 5 bases from J, with 7 bases in between. CDR3 DNA: TGTGCCAGCAGCTTATCTGGAGATCAGCCCCAGCATTTT. Translated: CASSLSGDQPQHF. The full variable domain, in which reference TRBV7-2 and TRBJ1-5 provide the parts outside the CDR3, is GAGVSQSPSNKVTEKGKDVELRCDPISGHTALYWYRQSLGQGLEFLIYFQGNSAPDKSGLPSDRFSAERTGGSVSTLTIQRTQQEDSAVYLCASSLSGDQPQHFGDGTRLSIL.

The chain links TRBV3-1 (or the pseudogene TRBV3-2) to TRBJ2-7; a possible D gene is TRBD2 (6 bases). The CDR3 totals 14 residues. V gave up 4 bases and J gave up 6 bases, with 16 bases separating them. Germline V CDR1 and CDR2: LGHDT, YNNKEL (reference sequence). CDR3 in amino acids: CASSPAGTPSEQYF. CDR3 bases: TGTGCCAGCAGCCCCGCCGGGACTCCCTCCGAGCAGTACTTC.

The V gene is TRBV5-1, the J gene TRBJ1-2, with D unresolved. The germline V gene has CDR1 SGHRS and CDR2 YFSETQ. Between the trimmed V and J ends, which lost 3 bases and 0 bases, there was a span of 9 bases. CDR3 length: 14 residues. The CDR3 spells CASSSNTANYGYTF. The CDR3, as DNA: TGCGCCAGCAGCTCCAACACAGCTAACTATGGCTACACCTTC.

The genes are TRBV9 and TRBJ2-7; 8 bases fit TRBD2. Germline loops: CDR1 SGDLS, CDR2 YYNGEE. V lost 0 bases to trimming and J lost 6 bases; unmatched junction nucleotides: 8. CDR3 length equals 15 residues. The CDR3 sequence: CASSVATGLAGEQYF. The CDR3 DNA reads as TGTGCCAGCAGCGTAGCTACCGGACTAGCCGGCGAGCAGTACTTC.